The 14 T cell receptor beta chains listed next were all sequenced from one sample in a study of STAT3 mutations in large granular lymphocyte leukemia. No antigen has been identified for these receptors. Broader study findings: In T-cell large granular lymphocyte leukemia, about half of patients showed multiple immunodominant subclonotypes.

Sequencing used immunoSEQ multiplex PCR; TCRdb keeps in-frame clones, though not all of them. Here the sample spans some 9,800 clones, roughly 87% being singletons. The sample was peripheral blood mononuclear cells. The receptors shown here come from a man aged 55-75 years with T-cell large granular lymphocyte leukemia. Some clones in this sample may be carry-over from other donors' samples.

This clone was seen more than once but under ten times. The V and J genes are TRBV7-9 and TRBJ1-2; 7 nucleotides match TRBD1. With V trimmed by 8 bases and J by 2 bases, 5 bases remained unmatched. This CDR3 comprises 13 residues. Germline-derived CDR1 and CDR2 are SEHNR and FQNEAQ (reference sequence). CDR3 bases: TGTGCCAGCCTCGGACAGGAGAACTATGGCTACACCTTC. This gives the protein CASLGQENYGYTF.

CDR3 protein: CASSAGTGSNYGYTF. CDR3 in DNA: TGTGCCAGCAGCGCAGGGACAGGGTCTAACTATGGCTACACCTTC. This chain links TRBV9 with TRBJ1-2; 9 bases align to TRBD1. The CDR3 is made up of 15 amino acids. Germline assignment: CDR1 SGDLS and CDR2 YYNGEE. With 3 bases clipped from V and 0 bases from J, the junction kept 3 bases outside the gene matches.

The chain carries TRBV18 and TRBJ2-5, with D unresolved. The germline V and J ends were trimmed by 5 bases and 5 bases, with 3 bases remaining between them. The CDR3 loop spans 10 amino acids. From germline, CDR1 is KGHSH and CDR2 LQKENI. The CDR3 loop reads CASSRETQYF. The CDR3 DNA follows: TGTGCCAGCTCAAGGGAGACCCAGTACTTC.

The rearrangement uses TRBV6-1 and TRBJ1-3; a possible D gene is TRBD1 (5 bases). The CDR3 spans 13 residues. Germline lookup yields CDR1 MNHNS and CDR2 SASEGT. V dropped 3 bases and J dropped 5 bases, with 8 bases sitting between them. The CDR3 region is CASSEGRRNTIYF. The CDR3 DNA reads as TGTGCCAGCAGTGAGGGACGGCGAAACACCATATATTTT.

The chain joins TRBV5-1 to TRBJ2-7; TRBD1 is a possible D gene (6 bases). V lost 0 bases and J 2 bases, leaving 12 bases between the germline ends. Germline V gene sequence: CDR1 SGHRS, CDR2 YFSETQ. This CDR3 is built from 15 residues. The CDR3 bases are TGCGCCAGCAGCTTGGCCGCAGGGGCGGCCTACGAGCAGTACTTC. It is translated as CASSLAAGAAYEQYF. The whole variable domain, filled in from reference TRBV5-1 and TRBJ2-7, reads KAGVTQTPRYLIKTRGQQVTLSCSPISGHRSVSWYQQTPGQGLQFLFEYFSETQRNKGNFPGRFSGRQFSNSRSEMNVSTLELGDSALYLCASSLAAGAAYEQYFGPGTRLTVT.

This chain's CDR3 is CASSYGDEQPQHF. The CDR3 DNA sequence: TGTGCCAGCAGTTACGGAGACGAACAGCCCCAGCATTTT. This chain uses TRBV6-5 with TRBJ1-5; no clear D gene. The CDR3 sequence is 13 residues long. The V end lost 2 bases, the J end lost 7 bases, and 9 bases lay between the germline ends. Germline V lookup: CDR1 MNHEY, CDR2 SVGAGI.

This clone has more than one count but fewer than ten. The CDR3 nucleotides read TGTGCCAGCAGCGTGTTGGGGGGAGGCTACACCTTC. This codes for CASSVLGGGYTF. The rearrangement uses TRBV9 and TRBJ1-2; D is possibly TRBD1 (5 bases). CDR3 length: 12 residues. Germline V gene data show CDR1 as SGDLS and CDR2 as YYNGEE. Trimming left V 2 bases short and J 8 bases short, with 10 bases between.

The chain employs TRBV7-2 and TRBJ2-3, with 8 bases matching TRBD2. The CDR3 has 14 amino acids. J lost 5 bases, V lost 0 bases, and 1 base had no gene match. Germline V gives CDR1 SGHTA, CDR2 FQGNSA. The CDR3 DNA reads TGTGCCAGCAGCTTAGCAGCGGGAGTAGATACGCAGTATTTT. It codes for CASSLAAGVDTQYF.

CDR3 amino acids: CASAGQGMVNEQYF. CDR3 DNA sequence: TGTGCCAGCGCGGGACAGGGGATGGTAAACGAGCAGTACTTC. The V and J genes are TRBV6-6 and TRBJ2-7; 10 bases line up with TRBD1. V shed 8 bases and J 5 bases; nucleotides not matched to a gene: 9. This CDR3 spans 14 amino acids. Germline CDR1 MNHNY, CDR2 SVGAGI (reference sequence).

CDR3 nucleotides: TGCGCCAGCAGCCAAGGAAGGGGGGGACAGACCCAGTACTTC. Amino acid sequence: CASSQGRGGQTQYF. This chain links TRBV4-3 with TRBJ2-5; weak D call: TRBD2 (7 bases). Germline V lookup: CDR1 LGHNA, CDR2 YSLEER. The CDR3 runs 14 residues. V was cut by 1 base and J by 6 bases, with 12 bases left in between.

The genes are TRBV15 and TRBJ1-1; TRBD1 agrees at 8 bases. V shed 0 bases, J shed 9 bases, and the junction held 6 bases outside the gene matches. Germline CDR1 and CDR2: LNHNV and YYDKDF (reference sequence). CDR3 length: 14 amino acids. This CDR3 reads CATSRDMDRAQAFF. The CDR3 nucleotides are TGTGCCACCAGCAGAGATATGGACAGGGCTCAAGCTTTCTTT.

The chain has TRBV30 and TRBJ2-5, with 7 positions matching TRBD2. Germline V gene sequence: CDR1 GTSNPN, CDR2 SVGIG (reference sequence). Trimming cost V 0 bases and J 4 bases; bases outside gene matches: 5. CDR3 size: 14 residues. Written as DNA, the CDR3 is TGTGCCTGGAGTGTGATGGTAGCGGGAGAGACCCAGTACTTC. Protein product: CAWSVMVAGETQYF.

The CDR3 nucleotides read TGTGCCAGCAGCTTACCACAGGGGGCGCGGCGGAGGGCTTTCTTT. It translates to CASSLPQGARRRAFF. The genes are TRBV7-3 and TRBJ1-1; 9 bases line up with TRBD1. In germline, CDR1 is SGHTA, CDR2 FQGTGA. This CDR3 has 15 residues. The ends lost 2 bases at V and 11 bases at J; junction bases unmatched: 12. The full variable domain, completed using reference TRBV7-3 and TRBJ1-1, is GAGVSQTPSNKVTEKGKYVELRCDPISGHTALYWYRQSLGQGPEFLIYFQGTGAADDSGLPNDRFFAVRPEGSVSTLKIQRTERGDSAVYLCASSLPQGARRRAFFGQGTRLTVV.

This clone appeared a few times. J is TRBJ2-7 and V is TRBV5-6, with no clear D. CDR3 length equals 13 residues. Per the germline V gene, CDR1 is SGHDT and CDR2 is YYEEEE. Trimming removed 0 bases at V and 6 bases at J, with 10 bases between. The DNA for the CDR3 is TGTGCCAGCAGCTTGGACGGCTTCTCCGAGCAGTACTTC. The encoded protein is CASSLDGFSEQYF.